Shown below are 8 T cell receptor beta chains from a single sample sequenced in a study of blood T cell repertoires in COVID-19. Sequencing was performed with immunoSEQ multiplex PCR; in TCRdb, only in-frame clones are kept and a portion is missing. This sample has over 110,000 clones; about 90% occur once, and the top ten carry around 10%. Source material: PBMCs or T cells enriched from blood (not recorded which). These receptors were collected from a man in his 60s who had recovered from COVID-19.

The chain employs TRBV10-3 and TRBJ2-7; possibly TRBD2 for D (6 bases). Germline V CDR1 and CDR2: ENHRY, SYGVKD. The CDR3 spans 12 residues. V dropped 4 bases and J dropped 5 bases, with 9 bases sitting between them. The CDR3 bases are TGTGCCATCAGTGGAACTAGCAACGAGCAGTACTTC. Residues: CAISGTSNEQYF.

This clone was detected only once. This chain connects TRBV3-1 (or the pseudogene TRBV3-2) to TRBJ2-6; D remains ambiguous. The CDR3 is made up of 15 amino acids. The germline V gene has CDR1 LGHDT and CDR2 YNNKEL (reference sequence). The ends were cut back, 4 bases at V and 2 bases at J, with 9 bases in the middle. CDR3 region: CASSRGSAGANVLTF. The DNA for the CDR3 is TGTGCCAGCAGCCGAGGCAGTGCTGGGGCCAACGTCCTGACTTTC.

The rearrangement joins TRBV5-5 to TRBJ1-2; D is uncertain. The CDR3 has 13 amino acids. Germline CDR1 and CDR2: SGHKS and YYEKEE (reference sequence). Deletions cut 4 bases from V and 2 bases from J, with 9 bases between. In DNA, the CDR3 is TGTGCCAGCAGCCAAACAGTGAACTATGGCTACACCTTC. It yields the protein CASSQTVNYGYTF.

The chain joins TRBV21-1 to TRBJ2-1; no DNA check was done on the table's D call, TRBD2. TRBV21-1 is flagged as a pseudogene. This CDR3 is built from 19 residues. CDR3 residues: CASSKEFQRAASSYNEQFF. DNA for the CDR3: TGTGCCAGCAGCAAAGAATTTCAGAGGGCGGCCAGCTCCTACAATGAGCAGTTCTTC.

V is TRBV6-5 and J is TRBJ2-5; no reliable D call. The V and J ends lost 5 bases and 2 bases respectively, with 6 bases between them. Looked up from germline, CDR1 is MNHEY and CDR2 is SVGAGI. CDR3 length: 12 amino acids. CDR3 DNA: TGTGCCAGCAGTACGCGACAAGAGACCCAGTACTTC. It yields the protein CASSTRQETQYF.

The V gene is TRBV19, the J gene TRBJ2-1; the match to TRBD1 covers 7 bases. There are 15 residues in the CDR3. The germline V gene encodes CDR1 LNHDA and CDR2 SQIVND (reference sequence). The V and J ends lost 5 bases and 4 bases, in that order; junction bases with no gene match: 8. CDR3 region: CASSPRTGAYNEQFF. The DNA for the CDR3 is TGTGCCAGTAGTCCCCGGACAGGCGCATACAATGAGCAGTTCTTC.

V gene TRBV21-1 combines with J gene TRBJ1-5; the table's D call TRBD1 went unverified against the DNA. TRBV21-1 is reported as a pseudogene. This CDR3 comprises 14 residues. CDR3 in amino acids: CARGQYPSNQPQHF. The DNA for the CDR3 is TGTGCCAGGGGGCAGTATCCTAGCAATCAGCCCCAGCATTTT.

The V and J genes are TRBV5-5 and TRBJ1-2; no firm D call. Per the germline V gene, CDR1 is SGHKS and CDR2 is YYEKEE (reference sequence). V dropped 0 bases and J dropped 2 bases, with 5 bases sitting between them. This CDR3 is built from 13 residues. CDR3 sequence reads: CASSLAGNYGYTF. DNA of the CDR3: TGTGCCAGCAGCTTGGCAGGAAACTATGGCTACACCTTC.